The 2 T cell receptor beta chains below all came from one sample that was sequenced in a study of breast tumors, draining lymph nodes, adjacent tissues. TCRdb ran MiXCR on the multiplex PCR reads and lists one entry per CDR3 protein. The sample records approximately 200,000 distinct CDR3 sequences, approximately 33% being singletons. Samples came from axillary lymph nodes draining the breast cancer. Sequenced input: axillary lymph node tissue. The receptors here all came from a female donor with breast cancer. Some clones in this sample may be carry-over from other donors' samples.

Ten or more counts support this clonotype. The chain employs TRBV6-2 or TRBV6-3 and TRBJ1-4; a weak D match, TRBD1 (5 bases). The CDR3 is 13 residues long. From germline, CDR1 is MNHEY and CDR2 SVGEGT. Trimming removed 5 bases at V and 8 bases at J, with 12 bases between. The CDR3 is CASSLGPKEKLFF. As DNA, the CDR3 is TGTGCCAGCAGTCTGGGGCCGAAAGAAAAACTGTTTTTT.

The chain recombines TRBV7-9 with TRBJ1-1; 9 nucleotides line up with TRBD1. The CDR3 extends over 16 amino acids. V lost 3 bases to trimming and J lost 0 bases; unmatched junction nucleotides: 5. Germline V CDR1 and CDR2: SEHNR, FQNEAQ (reference sequence). The CDR3 bases are TGTGCCAGCAGCTTCAGGACAGGGGCTATGAACACTGAAGCTTTCTTT. Its protein is CASSFRTGAMNTEAFF.